One sample yielded the 25 T cell receptor beta chains listed below, sequenced in a study of blood T cell repertoires in COVID-19. Measured with immunoSEQ multiplex PCR; TCRdb has only the in-frame clones, and not every one. The data show roughly 30,000 clones, around 85% seen once. Sequences were obtained from peripheral blood. The receptors shown here come from a human donor with acute or convalescent COVID-19. The donor label of this sample is uncertain.

This clone occurred a few times. The gene calls are TRBV6-6 and TRBJ1-5; tentatively, D is TRBD1 (5 bases). This CDR3 region has 14 residues. In germline, CDR1 is MNHNY, CDR2 SVGAGI (reference sequence). Trimming took off 6 bases at V and 6 bases at J, with 15 bases between the two ends. The CDR3: CASRLDPRGQPQHF. The CDR3 DNA reads as TGTGCCAGCAGACTGGACCCAAGGGGTCAGCCCCAGCATTTT.

The rearrangement joins TRBV24-1 to TRBJ2-1; 12 bases are a match to TRBD2. The CDR3 totals 15 residues. Germline CDR1 KGHDR, CDR2 SFDVKD. J gave up 8 bases and V 2 bases, and 3 bases lay outside the gene matches. CDR3 DNA: TGTGCCACCAGTGATTCACTAGCGGGAGGCGATGAGCAGTTCTTC. Amino acid sequence: CATSDSLAGGDEQFF.

V is TRBV6-5 and J is TRBJ1-3, with TRBD1 matching 7 bases. The CDR3 totals 14 residues. V gave up 7 bases and J gave up 1 base; unmatched junction bases: 4. Germline lookup yields CDR1 MNHEY and CDR2 SVGAGI. As DNA, the CDR3 is TGTGCCAGCACAGGACAGGTGTCTGGAAACACCATATATTTT. Translating gives CASTGQVSGNTIYF.

J is TRBJ1-1 and V is TRBV7-2; the match to TRBD1 covers 7 bases. Losses at the gene ends were 5 bases for V and 7 bases for J; bases not matched to a gene: 10. This CDR3 spans 14 amino acids. Germline assignment: CDR1 SGHTA and CDR2 FQGNSA. Here the CDR3 reads CASSPQWDSLEAFF. For the CDR3, the DNA is TGTGCCAGCAGCCCCCAGTGGGACAGCCTTGAAGCTTTCTTT.

This clone was seen only a few times. The rearrangement links TRBV18 to TRBJ2-5; possible D gene TRBD2, 6 bases. V dropped 3 bases and J dropped 6 bases, with 17 bases sitting between them. The CDR3 spans 15 residues. Germline CDR1 reads KGHSH; CDR2 reads LQKENI. The CDR3 DNA follows: TGTGCCAGCTCACCCTCGGGAGCCCCGGGGCAGACCCAGTACTTC. Translating it yields CASSPSGAPGQTQYF.

This clone was counted only a few times. This sequence joins TRBV15 and TRBJ1-5; a weak D match, TRBD1 (5 bases). Germline lookup yields CDR1 LNHNV and CDR2 YYDKDF (reference sequence). The CDR3 totals 15 residues. Deletions cut 4 bases from V and 1 base from J, with 11 bases between. The DNA of the CDR3 is TGTGCCACCAGCAAAGGGCAGGGAAGCAATCAGCCCCAGCATTTT. Translation: CATSKGQGSNQPQHF.

There are a few counts of this clone. At one end the junction does not follow the germline gene, possibly because of a read error. This chain links TRBV7-7 with TRBJ2-5; 9 bases are a match to TRBD1. The CDR3 extends over 16 amino acids. The germline V gene encodes CDR1 SSHAT and CDR2 FNYEAQ (reference sequence). CDR3 protein: CASSSVGNRGLETQYF. DNA of the CDR3: TGTGCTAGCAGCTCTGTGGGAAACAGGGGGCTGGAGACCCAGTACTTC.

The V gene is TRBV14, the J gene TRBJ2-5; 11 bases are shared with TRBD1. Per the germline V gene, CDR1 is SGHDN and CDR2 is FVKESK. V lost 8 bases, J lost 2 bases, and 1 base stayed unmatched. The CDR3 has 13 residues. The CDR3 bases are TGTGCCAGCGGACAGGGGGCGCAAGAGACCCAGTACTTC. Its protein is CASGQGAQETQYF.

The rearrangement joins TRBV27 to TRBJ1-4; 9 positions match TRBD1. The germline gives CDR1 MNHEY, CDR2 SMNVEV (reference sequence). Losses at the gene ends were 6 bases for V and 8 bases for J; bases not matched to a gene: 10. The CDR3 spans 15 residues. Written as DNA, the CDR3 is TGTGCCAGCAGAGAAAGGGGACAGGGTCGGGAAAAACTGTTTTTT. It is translated as CASRERGQGREKLFF.

The CDR3 nucleotides are TGTGCCAGCAGCTTAATTGGGGACACGATCTTTTACACCTTC. Amino acids: CASSLIGDTIFYTF. The genes are TRBV13 and TRBJ1-2, with TRBD1 as a possible D gene (6 bases). CDR1 and CDR2 from the germline V gene are PRHDT and FYEKMQ (reference sequence). Trimming removed 2 bases at V and 11 bases at J, with 18 bases between. The CDR3 has 14 amino acids.

The V gene is TRBV11-1, the J gene TRBJ2-1; 12 nucleotides agree with TRBD2. V lost 7 bases to trimming and J lost 2 bases; unmatched junction nucleotides: 6. The CDR3 totals 16 residues. Germline loops: CDR1 SGHAT, CDR2 FQDESV (reference sequence). DNA for the CDR3: TGTGCCAGCATGACGGCTAGCGGGGGGGCCTACAATGAGCAGTTCTTC. Encoded protein: CASMTASGGAYNEQFF.

The genes are TRBV19 and TRBJ1-2; D is possibly TRBD1 (6 bases). V dropped 7 bases and J dropped 0 bases, with 15 bases sitting between them. Germline CDR1 is LNHDA and CDR2 is SQIVND (reference sequence). This CDR3 comprises 15 residues. The CDR3 DNA sequence: TGTGCCAGTATGGGCCGGGACAATGCTAACTATGGCTACACCTTC. Protein sequence: CASMGRDNANYGYTF.

The sample holds one count of this clone. V usage is TRBV11-2 and J usage is TRBJ1-6; no firm D call. The germline V gene encodes CDR1 SGHAT and CDR2 FQNNGV. The CDR3 length is 14 residues. The V gene lost 1 base and the J gene lost 7 bases, with 8 bases spanning the gap. The CDR3 DNA follows: TGTGCCAGCAGCTTAGGCACGGGGAATTCACCCCTCCACTTT. Amino acid sequence: CASSLGTGNSPLHF.

The chain uses TRBV28 and TRBJ2-1, with 8 bases identical to TRBD1. Germline V lookup: CDR1 MDHEN, CDR2 SYDVKM. V was clipped by 6 bases and J by 2 bases; unmatched bases: 3. The CDR3 has 14 amino acids. CDR3 protein: CASRRTGPYNEQFF. Here the CDR3 DNA reads TGTGCCAGCAGAAGGACAGGGCCCTACAATGAGCAGTTCTTC.

This rearrangement joins TRBV7-2 to TRBJ2-1; 9 bases are shared with TRBD1. The ends lost 1 base at V and 3 bases at J; junction bases unmatched: 1. CDR3 length: 15 residues. Germline lookup yields CDR1 SGHTA and CDR2 FQGNSA. CDR3 loop: CASSLVDRGYNEQFF. The DNA of the CDR3 is TGTGCCAGCAGCTTAGTGGACAGGGGCTACAATGAGCAGTTCTTC.

The chain recombines TRBV6-6 with TRBJ1-4, with D tentatively TRBD1 (5 bases). The V and J ends lost 5 bases and 15 bases respectively, with 13 bases between them. From germline, CDR1 is MNHNY and CDR2 SVGAGI (reference sequence). The CDR3 runs 11 residues. The CDR3 here is CASSARGGLFF. CDR3 in DNA: TGTGCCAGCAGTGCCCGGGGGGGTTTGTTTTTT.

V and J are TRBV11-3 and TRBJ2-2; possibly TRBD2 for D (6 bases). The germline gives CDR1 SGHNT, CDR2 YENEEA. V lost 8 bases to trimming and J lost 4 bases, with 17 bases between them. The CDR3 is 15 residues long. The CDR3 spells CASGRGGGGTGELFF. In DNA, the CDR3 is TGTGCCAGCGGCCGTGGGGGAGGCGGCACCGGGGAGCTGTTTTTT.

The chain combines TRBV10-3 with TRBJ1-1, with D tentatively TRBD1 (6 bases). Germline CDR1 ENHRY, CDR2 SYGVKD. The CDR3 length is 17 residues. The V end was cut by 4 bases, the J end by 4 bases, with 22 bases between. The CDR3 is CAISVQGGGGGSTEAFF. In nucleotides, the CDR3 is TGTGCCATCAGTGTGCAGGGAGGAGGGGGGGGGAGCACTGAAGCTTTCTTT.

The chain recombines TRBV19 with TRBJ2-3; no clear D. Trimming stripped 8 bases from V and 2 bases from J, with 11 bases between. CDR3 size: 13 residues. CDR1 LNHDA and CDR2 SQIVND come from the germline V gene (reference sequence). The CDR3 spells CASQAPTTDTQYF. DNA for the CDR3: TGTGCCAGTCAGGCTCCTACCACAGATACGCAGTATTTT.

The V gene is TRBV19, the J gene TRBJ1-5, with 8 positions matching TRBD1. This CDR3 spans 18 amino acids. V shed 6 bases and J 2 bases; nucleotides not matched to a gene: 15. CDR1 and CDR2 from the germline V gene are LNHDA and SQIVND (reference sequence). The CDR3 nucleotides read TGTGCCAGTAGCCCCCGGACAGGGACGGGGATAGGCAATCAGCCCCAGCATTTT. This translates into CASSPRTGTGIGNQPQHF.

The gene calls are TRBV18 and TRBJ2-1, with TRBD2 matching over 12 bases. The J segment lost 10 bases and the V segment lost 6 bases, leaving 4 bases of the junction unmatched. This CDR3 spans 13 amino acids. Germline V CDR1 and CDR2: KGHSH, LQKENI. The CDR3 DNA reads TGTGCCAGCTCGACTAGCGGGAGTGTAGAGCAGTTCTTC. Translation gives CASSTSGSVEQFF.

The chain has TRBV2 and TRBJ2-5; D may be TRBD1 (5 bases). This CDR3 spans 12 amino acids. V was pared by 8 bases and J by 7 bases, with 14 bases between. Germline CDR1 SNHLY, CDR2 FYNNEI. CDR3 loop: CASGAQVGTQYF. The CDR3 DNA reads TGTGCCAGCGGGGCGCAGGTGGGGACCCAGTACTTC.

The chain combines TRBV6-2 or TRBV6-3 with TRBJ1-2; 7 nucleotides line up with TRBD1. Germline V lookup: CDR1 MNHEY, CDR2 SVGEGT. The J segment lost 6 bases and the V segment lost 6 bases, leaving 7 bases of the junction unmatched. This CDR3 is built from 13 residues. For the CDR3, the DNA is TGTGCCAGCAGCCCGACAGGGTTGGATGGCTACACCTTC. Translated: CASSPTGLDGYTF.

The chain's CDR3 is CASSVGRTDTQYF. The CDR3 DNA reads as TGTGCCAGCAGTGTTGGCCGCACAGATACGCAGTATTTT. The chain is built from TRBV2 and TRBJ2-3; D uncertain. CDR3 length equals 13 residues. Germline V gives CDR1 SNHLY, CDR2 FYNNEI. V gave up 4 bases and J gave up 1 base, with 6 bases separating them.

Worth noting for this clone: A much larger clone differs from this one at a single base, so this may be a read error. The same CDR3 arises from other DNA sequences in this sample as well. The rearrangement uses TRBV7-9 and TRBJ2-7; 10 positions match TRBD2. The V gene's germline CDR1 is SEHNR and CDR2 FQNEAQ (reference sequence). The CDR3 length is 18 residues. CDR3 sequence: CASSGGERETLLVYEQYF. In DNA, the CDR3 is TGCGCCAGCAGCGGGGGGGAGCGGGAGACCCTGTTGGTCTACGAGCAGTACTTC.